This paragraph covers one T cell receptor (beta chain) sequence. The antigen is undetermined. One entry per CDR3 protein results from TCRdb running MiXCR on the 5' RACE reads. The repertoire holds about 750,000 distinct CDR3 sequences, under 20% seen once, with roughly a fifth in the top ten. This sample was included in a study of CD8 T cells in ankylosing spondylitis. Whole-study results and caveats: A motif in TCR beta, a set of 8 or 9 highly homologous variants, appeared characteristic of ankylosing spondylitis blood.

This CDR3 is 12 amino acids long. Per germline, CDR1 LNHDA and CDR2 SQIVND (reference sequence). Trimming took 3 bases from V and 5 from J, leaving 7 bases between them. The sequenced sample was blood, either unsorted or a sorted T cell fraction (not recorded which). The chain recombines TRBV19 with TRBJ1-1; D unclear. The receptor comes from a male donor with ankylosing spondylitis. CDR3 loop: CASSIRSTEAFF. The CDR3 coding sequence is TGTGCCAGTAGTATCCGGTCAACTGAAGCTTTCTTT.